The T cell receptor beta chain under discussion was sequenced for a study of early T cells in non-severe SARS-CoV-2 infection. Study outcomes and limitations: There was a bias toward anti-spike CD8 responses in VDJdb matching, which missed private and CD4 specificities.

This clonotype occurred many times. Antigen: not known. CDR1 and CDR2 (germline): LGHDT, YNNKEL (reference sequence). V gave up 4 bases and J gave up 5 bases, with 14 bases separating them. CDR3 length: 14 amino acids. Individual cDNA molecules each received unique molecular identifiers attached to them. TCRdb processed the 5' RACE reads anew with MiXCR; each CDR3 protein has one entry. The repertoire has roughly 43,000 distinct CDR3 sequences, 5% to 6% of them found once; the top ten carry 5.4%. The TCR sequence derives from an adult who was a healthcare worker with PCR-confirmed SARS-CoV-2 infection or an uninfected control (not recorded which). The V call is TRBV3-1, the J call TRBJ2-5; unclear D gene. The sample in question was whole blood, obtained at baseline. DNA of the CDR3: TGTGCCAGCAGCCGACCCTGGGCGAAGGAGACCCAGTACTTC. Translation: CASSRPWAKETQYF.